This TCR beta chain was recorded in a study of response to subunit inactivated influenza vaccine. V was clipped by 0 bases and J by 7 bases, with 4 bases between them. CDR3 length: 12 amino acids. The germline CDR1 and CDR2 sequences are DFQATT and SNEGSKA (reference sequence). This clonotype has just a few counts. TCRdb passed the RT-PCR reads through MiXCR, listing each CDR3 protein once. The sample contains a few hundred thousand distinct CDR3 sequences, approximately 10% of which appear only once. The same data also contributed to another study, on T cells expressing NK-cell markers. That report notes: Synthesis of TCR beta cDNA relied on 5'RACE template switching carrying UMIs. HCMV seropositivity characterized most of the eight sequenced donors, and seronegativity one. The same clonotypes also predominated in the CD3+CD56-NKG2C+ fraction of a handful of donors.

This chain joins TRBV20-1 and TRBJ1-6; no reliable D call. The sequence derives from a man aged 50-59 years who received an inactivated influenza vaccine. The material was PBMCs from blood, obtained on the day of vaccination. CDR3 in amino acids: CSARDQNSPLHF. Here the CDR3 DNA reads TGCAGTGCTAGAGACCAGAATTCACCCCTCCACTTT.